This T cell receptor beta chain is drawn from a study of cytomegalovirus exposure and HLA in healthy donors. The PCR employed 60 Vbeta primers together with 13 Jbeta primers. Clones were sequenced by immunoSEQ multiplex PCR, and TCRdb holds only the in-frame ones, with some missing. The data hold 90,000 to 130,000 clones, with roughly 83% observed a single time. A word on this clone: The antigen is unknown.

Findings and limits, study-wide: The authors judged a highly shared variant cluster likely a sequencing artifact. A later analysis associated 16,951 TCR beta sequences with HLA alleles at a 0.05 false discovery rate. The authors later found HLA-associated TCR beta chains more clonally expanded than equally common others. Cytomegalovirus-associated TCR beta chains were listed, numbering roughly 150.

There are 14 residues in the CDR3. Germline lookup yields CDR1 SGHRS and CDR2 YFSETQ. V lost 1 base, J lost 3 bases, and 10 bases lay in between. This chain connects TRBV5-1 to TRBJ2-5, with a tentative D call TRBD2 (5 bases). The specimen sequenced was PBMCs. This TCR was recovered from a woman under 30 in good health and CMV-seropositive. This CDR3 is CASSLLRGEETQYF. The CDR3 nucleotides are TGCGCCAGCAGCTTGCTCCGGGGTGAAGAGACCCAGTACTTC.